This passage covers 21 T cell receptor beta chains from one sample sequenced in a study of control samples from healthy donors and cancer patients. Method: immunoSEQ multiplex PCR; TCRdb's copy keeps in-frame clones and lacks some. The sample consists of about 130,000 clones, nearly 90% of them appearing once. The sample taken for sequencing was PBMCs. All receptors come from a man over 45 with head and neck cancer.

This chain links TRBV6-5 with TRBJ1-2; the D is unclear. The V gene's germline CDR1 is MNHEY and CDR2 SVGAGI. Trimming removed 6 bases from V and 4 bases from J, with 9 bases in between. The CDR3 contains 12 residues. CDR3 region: CASRESTYGYTF. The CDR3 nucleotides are TGTGCCAGCAGGGAGTCTACCTATGGCTACACCTTC.

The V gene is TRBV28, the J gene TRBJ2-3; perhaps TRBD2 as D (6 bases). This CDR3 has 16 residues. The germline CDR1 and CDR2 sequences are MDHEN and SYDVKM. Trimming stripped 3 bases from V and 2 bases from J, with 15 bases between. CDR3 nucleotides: TGTGCCAGCAGTTTCTTGGGGGGTATCCCCACAGATACGCAGTATTTT. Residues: CASSFLGGIPTDTQYF.

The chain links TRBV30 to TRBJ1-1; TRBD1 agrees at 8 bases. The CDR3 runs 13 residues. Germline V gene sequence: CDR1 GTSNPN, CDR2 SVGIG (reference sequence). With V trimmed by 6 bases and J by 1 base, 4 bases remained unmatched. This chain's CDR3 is CACRTGKNTEAFF. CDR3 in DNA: TGTGCCTGTAGGACAGGGAAGAACACTGAAGCTTTCTTT. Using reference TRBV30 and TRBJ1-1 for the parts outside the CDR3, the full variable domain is SQTIHQWPATLVQPVGSPLSLECTVEGTSNPNLYWYRQAAGRGLQLLFYSVGIGQISSEVPQNLSASRPQDRQFILSSKKLLLSDSGFYLCACRTGKNTEAFFGQGTRLTVV.

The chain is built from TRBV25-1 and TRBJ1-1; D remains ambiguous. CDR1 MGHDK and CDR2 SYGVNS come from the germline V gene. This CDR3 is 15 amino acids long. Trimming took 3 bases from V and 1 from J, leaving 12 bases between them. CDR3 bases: TGTGCCAGCAGTGAGGGATTTTTCGGGAACACTGAAGCTTTCTTT. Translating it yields CASSEGFFGNTEAFF. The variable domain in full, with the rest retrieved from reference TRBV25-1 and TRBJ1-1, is EADIYQTPRYLVIGTGKKITLECSQTMGHDKMYWYQQDPGMELHLIHYSYGVNSTEKGDLSSESTVSRIRTEHFPLTLESARPSHTSQYLCASSEGFFGNTEAFFGQGTRLTVV.

As DNA, the CDR3 is TGTGCCAGCAGCCCAATAGGTGGAGCCCCCCTCCACTTT. It yields the protein CASSPIGGAPLHF. The chain links TRBV7-2 to TRBJ1-6; D is ambiguous. Looked up from germline, CDR1 is SGHTA and CDR2 is FQGNSA. V lost 5 bases and J lost 13, with 15 bases in between. CDR3 length: 13 amino acids.

CDR3 protein: CASSLEVGSSYEQYF. The CDR3 nucleotides read TGTGCCAGCAGTTTAGAGGTCGGGAGCTCCTACGAGCAGTACTTC. The gene calls are TRBV27 and TRBJ2-7; D is perhaps TRBD2 (6 bases). Trimming cost V 2 bases and J 0 bases, with 11 bases left between them. CDR1 and CDR2 (germline): MNHEY, SMNVEV (reference sequence). This CDR3 has 15 amino acids.

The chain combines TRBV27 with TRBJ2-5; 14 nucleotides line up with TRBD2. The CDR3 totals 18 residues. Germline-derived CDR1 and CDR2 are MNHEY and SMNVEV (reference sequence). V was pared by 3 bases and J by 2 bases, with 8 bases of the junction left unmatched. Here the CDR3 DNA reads TGTGCCAGCAGTTTGACGCGCCGACTAGCGGGGGGGCAAGAGACCCAGTACTTC. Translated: CASSLTRRLAGGQETQYF.

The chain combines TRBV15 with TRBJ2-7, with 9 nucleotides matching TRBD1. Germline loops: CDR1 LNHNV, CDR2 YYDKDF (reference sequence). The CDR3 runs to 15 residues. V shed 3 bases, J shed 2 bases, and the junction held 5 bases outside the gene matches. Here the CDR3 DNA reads TGTGCCACCAGCAGGTACGGGACAGGGACCTACGAGCAGTACTTC. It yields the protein CATSRYGTGTYEQYF.

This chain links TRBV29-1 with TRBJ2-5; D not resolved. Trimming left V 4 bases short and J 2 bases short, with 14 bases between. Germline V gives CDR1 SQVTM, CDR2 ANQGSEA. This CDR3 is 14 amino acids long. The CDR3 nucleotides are TGCAGCGTTGGGGTGGTTATGGGACAAGAGACCCAGTACTTC. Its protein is CSVGVVMGQETQYF.

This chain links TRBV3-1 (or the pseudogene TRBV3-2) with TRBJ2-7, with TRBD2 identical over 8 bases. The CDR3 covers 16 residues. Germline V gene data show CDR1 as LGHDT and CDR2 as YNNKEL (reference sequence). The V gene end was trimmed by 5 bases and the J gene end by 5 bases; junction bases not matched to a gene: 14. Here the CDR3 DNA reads TGTGCCAGCAGCGTCGGGGGGGGTGGGGGCGGGAACGAGCAGTACTTC. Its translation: CASSVGGGGGGNEQYF.

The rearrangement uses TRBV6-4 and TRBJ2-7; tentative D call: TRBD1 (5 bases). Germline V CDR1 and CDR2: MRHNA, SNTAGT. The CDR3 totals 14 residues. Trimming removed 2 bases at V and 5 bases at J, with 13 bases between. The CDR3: CASSDGALGNEQYF. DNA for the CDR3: TGTGCCAGCAGTGACGGGGCGCTAGGGAACGAGCAGTACTTC.

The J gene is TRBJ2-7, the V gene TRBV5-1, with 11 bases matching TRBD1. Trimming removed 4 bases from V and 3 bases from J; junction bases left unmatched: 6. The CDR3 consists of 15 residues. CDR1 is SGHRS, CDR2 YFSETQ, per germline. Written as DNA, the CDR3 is TGCGCCAGCAGCCTTACCGGGACAGGGGGCTACGAGCAGTACTTC. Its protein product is CASSLTGTGGYEQYF.

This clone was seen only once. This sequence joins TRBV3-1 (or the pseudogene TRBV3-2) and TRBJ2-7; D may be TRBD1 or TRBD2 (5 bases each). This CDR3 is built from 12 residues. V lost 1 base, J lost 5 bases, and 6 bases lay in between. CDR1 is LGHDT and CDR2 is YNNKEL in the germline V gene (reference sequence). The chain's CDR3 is CASSQGGNEQYF. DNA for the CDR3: TGTGCCAGCAGCCAAGGGGGGAACGAGCAGTACTTC.

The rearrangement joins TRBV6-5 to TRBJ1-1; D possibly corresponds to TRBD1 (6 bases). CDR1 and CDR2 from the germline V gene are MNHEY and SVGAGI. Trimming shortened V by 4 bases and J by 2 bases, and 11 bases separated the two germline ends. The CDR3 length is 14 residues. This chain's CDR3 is CASSFLGTNTEAFF. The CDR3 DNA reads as TGTGCCAGCAGTTTCTTGGGGACAAACACTGAAGCTTTCTTT.

The CDR3 DNA reads as TGTGCCAGCAGTGACACTCAACGGGAGTTGTGGAATGAGCAGTTCTTC. It encodes CASSDTQRELWNEQFF. V gene TRBV6-4 combines with J gene TRBJ2-1, with D possibly matching TRBD2 (6 bases). Germline lookup yields CDR1 MRHNA and CDR2 SNTAGT. The CDR3 totals 16 residues. Trimming pared 2 bases from V and 7 bases from J, leaving 18 bases between.

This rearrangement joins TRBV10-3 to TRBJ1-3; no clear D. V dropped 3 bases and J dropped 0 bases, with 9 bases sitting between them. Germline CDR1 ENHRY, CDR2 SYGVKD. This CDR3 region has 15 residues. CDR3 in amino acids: CAISDRLFSGNTIYF. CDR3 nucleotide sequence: TGTGCCATCAGTGACCGGTTATTCTCTGGAAACACCATATATTTT.

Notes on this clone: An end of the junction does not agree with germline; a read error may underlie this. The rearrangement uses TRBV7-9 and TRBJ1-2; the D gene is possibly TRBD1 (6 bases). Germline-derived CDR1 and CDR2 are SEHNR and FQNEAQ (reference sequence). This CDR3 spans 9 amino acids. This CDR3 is CASSAGQPF. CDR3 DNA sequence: TGTGCCAGCAGCGCCGGACAGCCTTTC.

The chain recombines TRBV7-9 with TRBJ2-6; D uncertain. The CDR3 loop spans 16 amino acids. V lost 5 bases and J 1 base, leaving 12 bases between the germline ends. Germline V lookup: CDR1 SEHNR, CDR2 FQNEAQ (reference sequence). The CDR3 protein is CASSPGWGSGANVLTF. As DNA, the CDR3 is TGTGCCAGCAGCCCCGGGTGGGGTTCTGGGGCCAACGTCCTGACTTTC.

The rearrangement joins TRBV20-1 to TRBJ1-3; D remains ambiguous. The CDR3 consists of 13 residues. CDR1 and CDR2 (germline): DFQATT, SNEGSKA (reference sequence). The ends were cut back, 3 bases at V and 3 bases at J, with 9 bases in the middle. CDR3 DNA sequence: TGCAGTGCTAGTTATGAGGGTGGAAACACCATATATTTT. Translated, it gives CSASYEGGNTIYF.

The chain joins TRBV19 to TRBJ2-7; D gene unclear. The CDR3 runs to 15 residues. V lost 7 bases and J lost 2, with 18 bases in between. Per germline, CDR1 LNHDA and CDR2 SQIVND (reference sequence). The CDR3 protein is CASKREVGSAYEQYF. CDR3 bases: TGTGCCAGTAAACGCGAGGTTGGCAGCGCCTACGAGCAGTACTTC. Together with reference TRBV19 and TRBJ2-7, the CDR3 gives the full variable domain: DGGITQSPKYLFRKEGQNVTLSCEQNLNHDAMYWYRQDPGQGLRLIYYSQIVNDFQKGDIAEGYSVSREKKESFPLTVTSAQKNPTAFYLCASKREVGSAYEQYFGPGTRLTVT.

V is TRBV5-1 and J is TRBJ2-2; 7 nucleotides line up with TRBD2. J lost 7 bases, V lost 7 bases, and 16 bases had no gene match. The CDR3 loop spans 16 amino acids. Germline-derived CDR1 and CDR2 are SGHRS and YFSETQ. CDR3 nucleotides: TGCGCCAGCGAACCGTCGGCGGGAGTACTTGGCGGGGAGCTGTTTTTT. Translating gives CASEPSAGVLGGELFF.